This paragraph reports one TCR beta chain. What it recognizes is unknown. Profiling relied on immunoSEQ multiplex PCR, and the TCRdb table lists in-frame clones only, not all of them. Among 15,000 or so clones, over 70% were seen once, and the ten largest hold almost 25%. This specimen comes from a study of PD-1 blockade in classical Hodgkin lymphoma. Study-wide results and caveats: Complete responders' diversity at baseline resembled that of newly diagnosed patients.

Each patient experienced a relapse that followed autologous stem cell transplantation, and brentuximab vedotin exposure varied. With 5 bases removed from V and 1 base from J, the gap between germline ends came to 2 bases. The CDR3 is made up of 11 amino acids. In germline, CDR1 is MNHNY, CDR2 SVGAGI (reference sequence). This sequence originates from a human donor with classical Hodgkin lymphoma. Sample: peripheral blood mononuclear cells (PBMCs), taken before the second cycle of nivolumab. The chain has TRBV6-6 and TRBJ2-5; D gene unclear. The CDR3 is CASSPQETQYF. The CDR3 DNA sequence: TGTGCCAGCAGTCCCCAAGAGACCCAGTACTTC.